A selection of T cell receptor beta chains follows, all from one sample in a study of T cells in Graves' hyperthyroidism and ophthalmopathy. In TCRdb, the multiplex PCR reads were re-called with MiXCR into one record per CDR3 protein. Among roughly 570,000 distinct CDR3 sequences listed, roughly 50% were seen once. The sample comprised peripheral blood or thyroid tissue (not recorded which). These receptors all stem from a woman between 18 and 30 years old with Graves' hyperthyroidism. CDR3s include the opening cysteine and the closing phenylalanine or tryptophan. D genes are given only for firm matches. Expanded clones get a size class; other rows say once, few or many, or leave the size out.

D,J,V,size,CDR3,DNA
NA,TRBJ1-4,TRBV18,NA,CASSPKGSSEKLFF,TGTGCCAGCTCACCAAAGGGTTCCAGTGAAAAACTGTTTTTT
TRBD2,TRBJ2-2,TRBV19,many,CASSMGLAAGELFF,TGTGCCAGTAGTATGGGACTAGCGGCCGGGGAGCTGTTTTTT
TRBD2,TRBJ2-3,TRBV15,NA,CATSPAWGGVTDTQYF,TGTGCCACCAGCCCTGCGTGGGGGGGGGTCACAGATACGCAGTATTTT
TRBD1,TRBJ1-6,TRBV5-1,NA,CASSFRDRASPLHF,TGCGCCAGCAGCTTCCGGGACAGGGCTTCACCCCTCCACTTT
TRBD2,TRBJ2-7,TRBV7-9,NA,CASGTGTKTSGTEQYF,TGTGCCAGCGGGACAGGGACGAAGACTAGCGGGACCGAGCAGTACTTC
NA,TRBJ1-2,TRBV18,NA,CASSPGESGYTF,TGTGCCAGCTCACCGGGGGAGTCTGGCTACACCTTC
NA,TRBJ1-2,TRBV14,few,CASSQVPQGFYGYTF,TGTGCCAGCAGCCAGGTACCGCAGGGCTTCTATGGCTACACCTTC
NA,TRBJ1-5,TRBV6-1,NA,CASNTYSNQPQHF,TGTGCCAGCAATACTTATAGCAATCAGCCCCAGCATTTT
NA,TRBJ2-7,TRBV7-8,many,CASTRVTDYEQYF,TGTGCCAGCACCCGAGTGACGGACTACGAGCAGTACTTC
NA,TRBJ1-5,TRBV20-1,many,CSARDWRTYSNQPQHF,TGCAGTGCTAGAGATTGGAGGACCTATAGCAATCAGCCCCAGCATTTT
TRBD2,TRBJ2-5,TRBV5-5,NA,CASSCKYTTSGSLGTQYF,TGTGCCAGCAGTTGCAAGTACACAACTAGCGGGAGTTTAGGGACCCAGTACTTC
TRBD1,TRBJ1-2,TRBV4-3,many,CASSPTARTGWDYGYTF,TGCGCCAGCAGCCCCACCGCCAGGACAGGGTGGGACTATGGCTACACCTTC
NA,TRBJ1-1,TRBV18,few,CASSLTRPVVNTEAFF,TGTGCCAGCTCACTTACACGGCCGGTGGTGAACACTGAAGCTTTCTTT
TRBD2,TRBJ2-3,TRBV2,many,CASRRTSGEHTDTQYF,TGTGCCAGCAGACGGACTAGCGGGGAACATACAGATACGCAGTATTTT
NA,TRBJ2-7,TRBV5-1,once,CASSFKGASYEQYF,TGCGCCAGCAGCTTTAAGGGTGCGAGCTACGAGCAGTACTTC
TRBD1,TRBJ2-1,TRBV7-3,NA,CASSPTGDGYNEQFF,TGTGCCAGCAGCCCTACAGGGGATGGTTACAATGAGCAGTTCTTC
NA,TRBJ2-2,TRBV27,many,CASSFAGSSGELFF,TGTGCCAGCAGCTTTGCAGGGTCGTCCGGGGAGCTGTTTTTT
NA,TRBJ2-5,TRBV6-5,few,CASSHGGEETQYF,TGTGCCAGCAGCCACGGAGGAGAAGAGACCCAGTACTTC
NA,TRBJ2-7,TRBV9,NA,CAGNYGRDDEQYF,TGTGCCGGGAATTACGGGAGAGATGACGAGCAGTACTTC
NA,TRBJ1-1,TRBV30,NA,CAWTYGTLRTEAFF,TGTGCCTGGACCTATGGGACATTAAGGACTGAAGCTTTCTTT
TRBD2,TRBJ2-5,TRBV2,many,CASREPLAGVPQYF,TGTGCCAGCAGGGAACCGCTAGCGGGAGTGCCCCAGTACTTC
NA,TRBJ2-2,TRBV11-2,NA,CASSLGESGKLFF,TGTGCCAGCAGCTTAGGGGAGTCCGGGAAGCTGTTTTTT
TRBD1,TRBJ2-5,TRBV20-1,NA,CSAPITGGKGSEDTQYF,TGCAGTGCACCGATTACAGGGGGCAAGGGATCGGAAGATACGCAGTACTTC
NA,TRBJ2-7,TRBV5-8,many,CASSLAGRYEQYF,TGTGCCAGCAGCTTGGCAGGGAGATACGAGCAGTACTTC
NA,TRBJ2-2,TRBV10-3,many,CAISESGEVGELFF,TGTGCCATCAGTGAGTCCGGTGAAGTCGGGGAGCTGTTTTTT
NA,TRBJ1-6,TRBV19,many,CASSAGPGGSPLHF,TGTGCCAGTAGTGCGGGCCCGGGGGGTTCACCCCTCCACTTT
TRBD1,TRBJ1-2,TRBV5-5,once,CASLEPGGYGYTF,TGTGCCAGCTTAGAACCAGGGGGCTATGGCTACACCTTC
NA,TRBJ2-7,TRBV6-5,NA,CASSERGSLRVVYEQYF,TGTGCCAGCAGTGAAAGGGGCAGTCTAAGGGTTGTCTACGAGCAGTACTTC
TRBD2,TRBJ2-7,TRBV7-6,many,CASSSGTSGTSYEQYF,TGTGCCAGCAGCTCAGGGACTAGCGGGACCAGCTACGAGCAGTACTTC
TRBD1,TRBJ1-1,TRBV20-1,many,CSARVRTGGNEAFF,TGCAGTGCTAGAGTCAGGACAGGGGGAAATGAAGCTTTCTTT
NA,TRBJ1-1,TRBV14,few,CASSQVLLGTEAFF,TGTGCCAGCAGCCAAGTTTTGCTGGGCACTGAAGCTTTCTTT
TRBD1,TRBJ1-1,TRBV2,many,CASSVTTGGTEAFF,TGTGCCAGCAGTGTCACCACAGGGGGGACTGAAGCTTTCTTT
TRBD1,TRBJ1-6,TRBV10-3,NA,CAIRPGQANSPLHF,TGTGCCATCAGGCCGGGACAGGCTAATTCACCCCTCCACTTT
NA,TRBJ2-2,TRBV7-3,many,CASSSQRVLNTGELFF,TGTGCCAGCAGCTCACAGCGGGTATTGAACACCGGGGAGCTGTTTTTT
TRBD1,TRBJ2-7,TRBV12-3/TRBV12-4,few,CASSERSDRGSYEQYF,TGTGCCAGCAGTGAACGGTCAGACAGGGGTTCCTACGAGCAGTACTTC
NA,TRBJ2-6,TRBV12-3/TRBV12-4,NA,CASSDLIFDGTNVLTF,TGTGCCAGCAGTGATTTGATCTTCGACGGGACCAACGTCCTGACTTTC
TRBD2,TRBJ2-7,TRBV5-1,NA,CASSVGTSVTEQYF,TGCGCCAGCAGCGTCGGGACTAGCGTTACCGAGCAGTACTTC
NA,TRBJ2-3,TRBV20-1,NA,CSAGGEMSTDTQYF,TGCAGTGCGGGGGGAGAGATGTCCACAGATACGCAGTATTTT
NA,TRBJ2-6,TRBV15,NA,CATSRGEQPQHFGDGANVLTF,NA
NA,TRBJ1-2,TRBV2,many,CASSEVDYGYTF,TGTGCCAGCAGTGAAGTTGACTATGGCTACACCTTC
NA,TRBJ1-6,TRBV25-1,many,CASSGPGSISYSPLHF,TGTGCCAGCAGTGGTCCGGGGAGTATCAGTTATTCACCCCTCCACTTT
TRBD2,TRBJ2-5,TRBV4-1,NA,CASSQPLAGSKTQYF,TGCGCCAGCAGCCAACCCCTAGCGGGGTCGAAGACCCAGTACTTC
TRBD2,TRBJ2-3,TRBV19,NA,CASSPLGREGADTQYF,TGTGCCAGTAGTCCTCTTGGGCGGGAGGGCGCAGATACGCAGTATTTT
TRBD2,TRBJ2-3,TRBV7-8,NA,CASSFLAGAPDTQYF,TGTGCCAGCAGCTTCCTAGCGGGAGCTCCAGATACGCAGTATTTT
NA,TRBJ2-7,TRBV4-1,NA,CASSRPTNSYEQYF,TGCGCCAGCAGCCGCCCTACTAACTCCTACGAGCAGTACTTC
NA,TRBJ2-7,TRBV11-2,NA,CASSLRGAVYEQHF,TGTGCCAGCAGCTTGAGGGGCGCGGTTTACGAGCAGCACTTC
NA,TRBJ1-2,TRBV25-1,many,CASPRMVENYGYTF,TGTGCCAGCCCCCGGATGGTAGAAAACTATGGCTACACCTTC
TRBD1,TRBJ1-4,TRBV4-1,many,CASSQEGDRRFSNEKLFF,TGCGCCAGCAGCCAAGAGGGGGACAGACGGTTTTCTAATGAAAAACTGTTTTTT
TRBD1,TRBJ2-7,TRBV6-5,many,CASSYVQGVSYEQYF,TGTGCCAGCAGTTATGTACAGGGGGTTTCCTACGAGCAGTACTTC
NA,TRBJ2-7,TRBV5-1,many,CASSQGGGLYEQYF,TGCGCCAGCAGCCAGGGAGGGGGCCTCTACGAGCAGTACTTC
NA,TRBJ2-7,TRBV20-1,many,CSARGDVQDEQYF,TGCAGTGCTAGGGGGGACGTTCAGGACGAGCAGTACTTC
NA,TRBJ1-5,TRBV27,NA,CASSLLGPRGNNQPQHF,TGTGCCAGCAGTTTATTGGGGCCAAGGGGTAACAATCAGCCCCAGCATTTT